This T cell receptor (beta chain) derives from a study of blood T cells in healthy people across ages. About the study: Every two T cells gave about one barcoded beta molecule via template switching. Points from the study as a whole: Roughly linear declines in TCR beta diversity per million T cells occurred with age.

Combining a sample-barcoded 5' primer with a J-beta primer mix, a second PCR ran for 7 to 11 cycles. A template-switch adaptor with 12 random nucleotides tagged each cDNA molecule. TCRdb reanalysed the 5' RACE reads using MiXCR and keeps one entry per CDR3 protein. The sample yields approximately 1,700,000 distinct CDR3 sequences, 30% to 40% seen once. This CDR3 contains 14 residues. Deletions cut 0 bases from V and 3 bases from J, with 11 bases between. CDR1 and CDR2 from the germline V gene are DFQATT and SNEGSKA (reference sequence). Regarding this clonotype: Antigen: not known.

The chain is built from TRBV20-1 and TRBJ2-5, with D unclear. The sequenced material came from blood. The clonotype was recovered from a human donor in good health. The CDR3 nucleotides are TGCAGTGCTAGAGATCGAAGTTTCGAAGAGACCCAGTACTTC. Residues: CSARDRSFEETQYF.